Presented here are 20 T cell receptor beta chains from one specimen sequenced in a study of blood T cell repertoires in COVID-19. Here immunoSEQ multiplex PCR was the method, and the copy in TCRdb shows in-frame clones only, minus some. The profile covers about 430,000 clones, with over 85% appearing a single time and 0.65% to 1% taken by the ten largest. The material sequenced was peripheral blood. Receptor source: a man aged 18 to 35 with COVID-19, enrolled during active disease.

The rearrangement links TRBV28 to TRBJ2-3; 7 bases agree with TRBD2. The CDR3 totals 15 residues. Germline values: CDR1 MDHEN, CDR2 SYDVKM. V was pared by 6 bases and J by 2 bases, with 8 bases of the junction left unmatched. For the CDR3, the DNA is TGTGCCAGCAGAGCAATAGCGGGTACCACAGATACGCAGTATTTT. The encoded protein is CASRAIAGTTDTQYF.

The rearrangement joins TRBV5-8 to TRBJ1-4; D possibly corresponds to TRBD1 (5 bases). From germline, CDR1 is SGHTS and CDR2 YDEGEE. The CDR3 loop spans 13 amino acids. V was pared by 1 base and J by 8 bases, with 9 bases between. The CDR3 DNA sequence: TGTGCCAGCAGCTTGATAGGGGTGGAAAAACTGTTTTTT. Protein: CASSLIGVEKLFF.

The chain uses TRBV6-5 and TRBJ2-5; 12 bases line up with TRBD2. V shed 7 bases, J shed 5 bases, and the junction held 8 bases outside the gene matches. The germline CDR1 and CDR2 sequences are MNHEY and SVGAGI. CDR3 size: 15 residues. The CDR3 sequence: CASTSGRAGRETQYF. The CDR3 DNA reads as TGTGCCAGCACTAGCGGGAGGGCCGGAAGGGAGACCCAGTACTTC.

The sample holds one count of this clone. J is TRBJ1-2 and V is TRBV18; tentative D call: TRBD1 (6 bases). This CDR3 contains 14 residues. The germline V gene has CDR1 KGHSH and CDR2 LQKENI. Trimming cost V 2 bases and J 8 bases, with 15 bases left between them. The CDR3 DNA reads TGTGCCAGCTCACCAGAGTCAGGGGTAATCGGCTACACCTTC. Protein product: CASSPESGVIGYTF.

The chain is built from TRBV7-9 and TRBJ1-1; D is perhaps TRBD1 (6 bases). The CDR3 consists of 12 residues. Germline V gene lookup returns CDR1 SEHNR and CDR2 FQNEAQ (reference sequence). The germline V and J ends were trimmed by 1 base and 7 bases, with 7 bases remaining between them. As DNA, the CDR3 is TGTGCCAGCAGCTTAGTGGGACATGAAGCTTTCTTT. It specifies CASSLVGHEAFF.

CDR3 loop: CATSVLRSSNTGELFF. DNA for the CDR3: TGTGCCACCAGTGTCCTGCGGTCGTCGAACACCGGGGAGCTGTTTTTT. The chain employs TRBV24-1 and TRBJ2-2, with D unclear. Germline lookup yields CDR1 KGHDR and CDR2 SFDVKD. The CDR3 covers 16 residues. The V gene lost 5 bases and the J gene lost 0 bases, with 12 bases spanning the gap.

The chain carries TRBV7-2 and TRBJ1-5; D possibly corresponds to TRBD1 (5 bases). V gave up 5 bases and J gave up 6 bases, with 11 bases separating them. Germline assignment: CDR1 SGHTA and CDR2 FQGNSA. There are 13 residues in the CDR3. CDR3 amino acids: CASSERRGQPQHF. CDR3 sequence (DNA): TGTGCCAGCAGCGAAAGGAGGGGTCAGCCCCAGCATTTT. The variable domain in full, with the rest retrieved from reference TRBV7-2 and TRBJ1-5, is GAGVSQSPSNKVTEKGKDVELRCDPISGHTALYWYRQSLGQGLEFLIYFQGNSAPDKSGLPSDRFSAERTGGSVSTLTIQRTQQEDSAVYLCASSERRGQPQHFGDGTRLSIL.

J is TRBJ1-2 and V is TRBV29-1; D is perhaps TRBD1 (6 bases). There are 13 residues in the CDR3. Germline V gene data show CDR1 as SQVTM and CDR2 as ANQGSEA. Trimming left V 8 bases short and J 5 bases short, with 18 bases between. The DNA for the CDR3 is TGCAGCTCAACTCAAGCAGGGGTTTATGGCTACACCTTC. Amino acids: CSSTQAGVYGYTF.

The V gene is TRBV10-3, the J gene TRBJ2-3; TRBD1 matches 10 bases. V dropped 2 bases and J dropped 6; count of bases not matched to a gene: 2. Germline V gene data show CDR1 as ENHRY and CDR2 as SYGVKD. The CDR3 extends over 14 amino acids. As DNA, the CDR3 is TGTGCCATCAGTGAGGGACAGGGGGAGGATACGCAGTATTTT. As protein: CAISEGQGEDTQYF.

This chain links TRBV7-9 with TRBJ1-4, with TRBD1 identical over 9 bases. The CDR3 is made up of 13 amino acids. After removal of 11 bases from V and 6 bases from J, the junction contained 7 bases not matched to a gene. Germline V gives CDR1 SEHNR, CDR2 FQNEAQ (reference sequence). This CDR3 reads CAVTDRGDEKLFF. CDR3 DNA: TGTGCCGTTACGGACAGGGGAGATGAAAAACTGTTTTTT.

The CDR3 region is CASSGPGQSTDTQYF. CDR3 bases: TGTGCCAGCAGTGGCCCGGGACAAAGCACAGATACGCAGTATTTT. J is TRBJ2-3 and V is TRBV2, with D possibly TRBD1 on 6 matching bases. The ends were cut back, 4 bases at V and 0 bases at J, with 11 bases in the middle. The CDR3 spans 15 residues. Germline CDR1 and CDR2: SNHLY and FYNNEI.

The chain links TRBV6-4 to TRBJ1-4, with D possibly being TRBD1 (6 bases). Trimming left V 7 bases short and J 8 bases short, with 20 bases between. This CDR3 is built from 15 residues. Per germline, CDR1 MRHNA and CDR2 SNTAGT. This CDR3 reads CASIIHIQGLEKLFF. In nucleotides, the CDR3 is TGTGCCAGCATTATCCATATACAGGGCCTCGAAAAACTGTTTTTT.

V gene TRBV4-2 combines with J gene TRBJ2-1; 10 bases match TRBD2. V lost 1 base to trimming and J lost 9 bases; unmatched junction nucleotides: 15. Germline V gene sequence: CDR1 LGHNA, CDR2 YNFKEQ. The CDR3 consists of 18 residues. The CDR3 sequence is CASSQVSPRSGRASEQFF. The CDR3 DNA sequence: TGTGCCAGCAGCCAAGTAAGCCCTAGGAGCGGGAGGGCCTCTGAGCAGTTCTTC.

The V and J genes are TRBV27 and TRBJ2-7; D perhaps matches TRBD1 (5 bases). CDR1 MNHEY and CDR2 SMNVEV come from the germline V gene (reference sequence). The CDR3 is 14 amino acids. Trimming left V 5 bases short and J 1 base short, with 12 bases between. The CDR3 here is CASSGAWQSYEQYF. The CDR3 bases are TGTGCCAGCAGTGGGGCCTGGCAATCCTACGAGCAGTACTTC.

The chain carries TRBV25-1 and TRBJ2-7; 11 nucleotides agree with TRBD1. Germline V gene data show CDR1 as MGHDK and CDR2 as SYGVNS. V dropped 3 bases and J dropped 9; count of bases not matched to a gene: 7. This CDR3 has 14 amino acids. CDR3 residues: CASSDGTGGTVQYF. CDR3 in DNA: TGTGCCAGCAGTGACGGGACAGGGGGGACGGTGCAGTACTTC.

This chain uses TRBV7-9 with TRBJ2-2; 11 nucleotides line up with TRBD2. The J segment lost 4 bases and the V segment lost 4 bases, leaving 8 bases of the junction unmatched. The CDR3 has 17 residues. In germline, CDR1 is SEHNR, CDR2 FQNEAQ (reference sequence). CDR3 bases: TGTGCCAGCAGCTCCTTAGCGGGAGGGCCCGGCACCGGGGAGCTGTTTTTT. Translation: CASSSLAGGPGTGELFF.

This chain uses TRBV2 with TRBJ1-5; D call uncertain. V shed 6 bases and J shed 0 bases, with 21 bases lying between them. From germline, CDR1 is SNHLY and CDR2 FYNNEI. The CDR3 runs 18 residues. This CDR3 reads CASSSEFSELYSNQPQHF. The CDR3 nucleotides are TGTGCCAGCAGCAGCGAATTTTCGGAACTTTATAGCAATCAGCCCCAGCATTTT.

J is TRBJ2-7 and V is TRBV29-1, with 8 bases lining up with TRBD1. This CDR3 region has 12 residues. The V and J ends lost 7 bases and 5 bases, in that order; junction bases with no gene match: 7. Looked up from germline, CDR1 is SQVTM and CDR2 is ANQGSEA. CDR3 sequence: CSAGQGRDEQYF. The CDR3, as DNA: TGCAGCGCCGGACAGGGTAGGGACGAGCAGTACTTC.

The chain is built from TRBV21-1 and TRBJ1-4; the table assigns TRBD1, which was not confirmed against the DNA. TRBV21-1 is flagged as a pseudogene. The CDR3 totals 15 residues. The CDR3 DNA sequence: TGTGCCAGCAGCAGCAGGGGGCTTATTAATGAAAAACTGTTTTTT. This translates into CASSSRGLINEKLFF.

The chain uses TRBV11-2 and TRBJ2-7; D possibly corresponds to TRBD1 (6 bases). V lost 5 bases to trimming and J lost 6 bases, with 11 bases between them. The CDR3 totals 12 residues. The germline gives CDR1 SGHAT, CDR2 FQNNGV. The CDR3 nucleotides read TGTGCCAGCAGCCAGTCAGGGGCCGAGCAGTACTTC. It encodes CASSQSGAEQYF.